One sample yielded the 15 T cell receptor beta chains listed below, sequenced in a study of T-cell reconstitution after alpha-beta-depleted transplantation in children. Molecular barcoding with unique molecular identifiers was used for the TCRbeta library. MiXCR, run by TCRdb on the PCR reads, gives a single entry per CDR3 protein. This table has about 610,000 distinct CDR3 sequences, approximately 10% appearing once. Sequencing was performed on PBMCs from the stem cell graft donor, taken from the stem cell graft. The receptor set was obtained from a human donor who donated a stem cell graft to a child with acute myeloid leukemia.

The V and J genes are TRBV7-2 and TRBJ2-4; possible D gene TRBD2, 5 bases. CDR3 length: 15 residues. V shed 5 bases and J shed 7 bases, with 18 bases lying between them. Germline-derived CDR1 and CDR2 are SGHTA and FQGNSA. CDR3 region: CASSPLRVQKNIQYF. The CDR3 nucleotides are TGTGCCAGCAGCCCTTTGAGGGTACAAAAGAACATTCAGTACTTC. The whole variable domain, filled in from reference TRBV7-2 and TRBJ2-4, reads GAGVSQSPSNKVTEKGKDVELRCDPISGHTALYWYRQSLGQGLEFLIYFQGNSAPDKSGLPSDRFSAERTGGSVSTLTIQRTQQEDSAVYLCASSPLRVQKNIQYFGAGTRLSVL.

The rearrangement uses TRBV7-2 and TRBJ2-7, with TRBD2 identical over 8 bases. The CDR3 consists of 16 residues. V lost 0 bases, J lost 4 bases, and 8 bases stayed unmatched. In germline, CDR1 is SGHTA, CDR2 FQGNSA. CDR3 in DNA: TGTGCCAGCAGCTTAGCGTCAGCGGGAGTCTATTACGAGCAGTACTTC. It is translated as CASSLASAGVYYEQYF.

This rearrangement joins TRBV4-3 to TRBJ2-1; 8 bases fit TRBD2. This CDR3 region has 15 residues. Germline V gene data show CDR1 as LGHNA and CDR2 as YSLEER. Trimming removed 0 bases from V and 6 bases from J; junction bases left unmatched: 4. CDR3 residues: CASSQDWREVNEQFF. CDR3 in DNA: TGCGCCAGCAGCCAAGATTGGCGGGAGGTCAATGAGCAGTTCTTC.

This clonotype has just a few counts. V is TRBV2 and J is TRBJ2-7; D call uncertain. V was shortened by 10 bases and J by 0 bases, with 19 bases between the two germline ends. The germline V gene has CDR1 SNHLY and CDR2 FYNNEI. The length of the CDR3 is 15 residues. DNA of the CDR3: TGTGCCACCCAGTGGGATGGCGCCTTCTCCTACGAGCAGTACTTC. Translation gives CATQWDGAFSYEQYF.

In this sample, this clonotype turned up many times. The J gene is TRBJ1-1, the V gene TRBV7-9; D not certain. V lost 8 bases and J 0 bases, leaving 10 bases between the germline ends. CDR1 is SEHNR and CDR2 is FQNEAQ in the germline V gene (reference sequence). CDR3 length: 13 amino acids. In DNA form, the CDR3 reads TGTGCCAGCGTACTTGAGATGAACACTGAAGCTTTCTTT. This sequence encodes CASVLEMNTEAFF.

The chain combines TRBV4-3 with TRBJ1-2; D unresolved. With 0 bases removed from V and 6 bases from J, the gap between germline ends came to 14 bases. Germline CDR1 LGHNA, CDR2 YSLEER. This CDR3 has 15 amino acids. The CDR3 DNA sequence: TGCGCCAGCAGCCAAGATCCGACTGCTGGCGATGGCTACACCTTC. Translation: CASSQDPTAGDGYTF.

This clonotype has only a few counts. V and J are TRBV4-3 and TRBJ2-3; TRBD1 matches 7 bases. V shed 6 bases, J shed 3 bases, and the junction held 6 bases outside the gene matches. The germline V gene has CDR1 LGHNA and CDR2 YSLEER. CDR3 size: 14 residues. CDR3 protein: CASSPDRFTDTQYF. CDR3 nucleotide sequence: TGCGCCAGCAGTCCGGACAGGTTTACAGATACGCAGTATTTT.

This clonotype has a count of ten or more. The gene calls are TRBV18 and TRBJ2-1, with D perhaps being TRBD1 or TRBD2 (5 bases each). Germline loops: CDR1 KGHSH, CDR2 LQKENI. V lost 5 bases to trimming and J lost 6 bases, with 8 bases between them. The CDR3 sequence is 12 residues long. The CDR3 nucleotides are TGTGCCAGCTCAGGGACCCGCAATGAGCAGTTCTTC. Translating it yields CASSGTRNEQFF. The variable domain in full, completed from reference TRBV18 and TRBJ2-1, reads NAGVMQNPRHLVRRRGQEARLRCSPMKGHSHVYWYRQLPEEGLKFMVYLQKENIIDESGMPKERFSAEFPKEGPSILRIQQVVRGDSAAYFCASSGTRNEQFFGPGTRLTVL.

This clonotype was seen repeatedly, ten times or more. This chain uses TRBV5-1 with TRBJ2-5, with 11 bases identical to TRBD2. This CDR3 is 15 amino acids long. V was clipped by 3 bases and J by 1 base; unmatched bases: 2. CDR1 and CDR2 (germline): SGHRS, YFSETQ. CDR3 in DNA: TGCGCCAGCAGCTCGGGACTAGCGGCCCAAGAGACCCAGTACTTC. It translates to CASSSGLAAQETQYF.

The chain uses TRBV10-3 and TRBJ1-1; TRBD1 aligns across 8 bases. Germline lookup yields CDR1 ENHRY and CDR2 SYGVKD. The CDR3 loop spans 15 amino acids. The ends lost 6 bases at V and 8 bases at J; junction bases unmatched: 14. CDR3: CAISPNYGTGVEAFF. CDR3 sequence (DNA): TGTGCCATCAGCCCGAACTACGGGACAGGCGTCGAAGCTTTCTTT.

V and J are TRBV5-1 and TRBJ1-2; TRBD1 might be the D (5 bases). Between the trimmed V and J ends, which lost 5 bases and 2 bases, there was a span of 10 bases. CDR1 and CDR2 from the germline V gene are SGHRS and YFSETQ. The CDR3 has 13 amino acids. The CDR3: CASRQAVNYGYTF. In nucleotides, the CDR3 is TGCGCCAGCAGACAGGCGGTAAACTATGGCTACACCTTC.

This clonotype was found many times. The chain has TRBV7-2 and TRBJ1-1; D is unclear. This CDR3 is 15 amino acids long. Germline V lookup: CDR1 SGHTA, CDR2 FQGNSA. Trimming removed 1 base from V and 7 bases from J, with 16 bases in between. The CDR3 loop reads CASSLGSGRYYEAFF. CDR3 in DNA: TGTGCCAGCAGCTTAGGGTCCGGACGTTACTATGAAGCTTTCTTT.

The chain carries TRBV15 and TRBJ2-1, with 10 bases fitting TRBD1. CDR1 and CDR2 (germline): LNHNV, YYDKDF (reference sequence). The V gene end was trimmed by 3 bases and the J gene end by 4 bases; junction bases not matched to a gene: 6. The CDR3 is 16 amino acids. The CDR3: CATSRWTGGVYNEQFF. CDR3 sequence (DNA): TGTGCCACCAGCAGGTGGACAGGGGGGGTTTACAATGAGCAGTTCTTC. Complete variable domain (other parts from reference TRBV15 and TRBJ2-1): DAMVIQNPRYQVTQFGKPVTLSCSQTLNHNVMYWYQQKSSQAPKLLFHYYDKDFNNEADTPDNFQSRRPNTSFCFLDIRSPGLGDTAMYLCATSRWTGGVYNEQFFGPGTRLTVL.

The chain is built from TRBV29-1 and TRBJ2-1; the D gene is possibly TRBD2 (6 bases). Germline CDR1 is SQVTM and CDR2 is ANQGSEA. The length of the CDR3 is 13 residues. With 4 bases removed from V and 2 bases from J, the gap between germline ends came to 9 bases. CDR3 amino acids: CSVGERAYNEQFF. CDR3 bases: TGCAGCGTTGGAGAGCGGGCCTACAATGAGCAGTTCTTC.

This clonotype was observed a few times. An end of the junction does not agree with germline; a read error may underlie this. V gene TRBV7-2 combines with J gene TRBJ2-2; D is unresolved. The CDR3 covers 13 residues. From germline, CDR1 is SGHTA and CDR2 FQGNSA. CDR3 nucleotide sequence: TGTGCCAGCAGTCTAAAGAACCCCGGGGAGCTGTTTTTT. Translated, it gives CASSLKNPGELFF. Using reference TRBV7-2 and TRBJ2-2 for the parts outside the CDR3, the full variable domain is GAGVSQSPSNKVTEKGKDVELRCDPISGHTALYWYRQSLGQGLEFLIYFQGNSAPDKSGLPSDRFSAERTGGSVSTLTIQRTQQEDSAVYLCASSLKNPGELFFGEGSRLTVL.